Following are 17 T cell receptor beta chains from one sample sequenced in a study of blood T cell repertoires in COVID-19 (dated by TCRdb to about 2020). Receptor libraries were prepared by the immunoSEQ multiplex PCR assay. TCRdb re-hosts the immuneACCESS table, in-frame sequences only. Its copies lack some clones; in the studies checked, an unresolved V gene accounts for under half of them, and the cause for the rest is not known. This sample lists 130,000 or so clones; 85% to 90% were detected once. Together, the top ten hold more than 1.5% of the sample. Sequenced material: peripheral blood. The source is an older woman with acute or convalescent COVID-19.

This clone was seen once. The chain employs TRBV18 and TRBJ2-3; 9 nucleotides align to TRBD2. The CDR3 is 16 residues long. V shed 0 bases and J 6 bases; nucleotides not matched to a gene: 7. Germline lookup yields CDR1 KGHSH and CDR2 LQKENI. In nucleotides, the CDR3 is TGTGCCAGCTCACCACCGAAAGCGGGGGGCGTGGATACGCAGTATTTT. As protein: CASSPPKAGGVDTQYF. Full variable domain (outside the CDR3, taken from reference TRBV18 and TRBJ2-3): NAGVMQNPRHLVRRRGQEARLRCSPMKGHSHVYWYRQLPEEGLKFMVYLQKENIIDESGMPKERFSAEFPKEGPSILRIQQVVRGDSAAYFCASSPPKAGGVDTQYFGPGTRLTVL.

The chain combines TRBV18 with TRBJ1-1, with D perhaps TRBD1 (5 bases). CDR1 and CDR2 from the germline V gene are KGHSH and LQKENI. With 2 bases removed from V and 4 bases from J, the gap between germline ends came to 14 bases. CDR3 length: 15 amino acids. This CDR3 is CASSPSRGMTTEAFF. The CDR3 region has the DNA TGTGCCAGCTCACCATCTAGGGGCATGACCACTGAAGCTTTCTTT.

This chain links TRBV11-2 with TRBJ1-5; 7 bases match TRBD1. V was clipped by 4 bases and J by 5 bases; unmatched bases: 5. This CDR3 is built from 14 residues. Looked up from germline, CDR1 is SGHAT and CDR2 is FQNNGV. The CDR3 region has the DNA TGTGCCAGCAGCTCGGGACAGACCTATCAGCCCCAGCATTTT. Translated, it gives CASSSGQTYQPQHF.

This chain joins TRBV5-1 and TRBJ1-1, with D maybe TRBD1 (5 bases). The CDR3 covers 15 residues. V was clipped by 4 bases and J by 4 bases, with 17 bases between them. Germline V lookup: CDR1 SGHRS, CDR2 YFSETQ. For the CDR3, the DNA is TGCGCCAGCAGCGGTCAGGGAACTGGGGTCACTGAAGCTTTCTTT. Translation: CASSGQGTGVTEAFF.

The rearrangement joins TRBV25-1 to TRBJ2-6; TRBD1 matches 7 bases. The CDR3 extends over 14 amino acids. CDR1 and CDR2 from the germline V gene are MGHDK and SYGVNS. With 8 bases clipped from V and 4 bases from J, the junction kept 5 bases outside the gene matches. The CDR3 is CASSTGAGANVLTF. The DNA for the CDR3 is TGTGCCAGCTCCACAGGGGCCGGGGCCAACGTCCTGACTTTC.

This clone was recorded only once. This rearrangement joins TRBV10-3 to TRBJ1-2, with 12 bases lining up with TRBD1. This CDR3 spans 19 amino acids. The V gene's germline CDR1 is ENHRY and CDR2 SYGVKD. V gave up 1 base and J gave up 6 bases; unmatched junction bases: 15. The CDR3 nucleotides read TGTGCCATCAGTGAGTTACCGGGACAGGGGGCAATTAGGTCCGATGGCTACACCTTC. Its protein product is CAISELPGQGAIRSDGYTF.

This chain links TRBV10-3 with TRBJ2-2; 8 bases match TRBD2. The CDR3 spans 16 residues. V lost 2 bases and J lost 0; bases outside the gene matches: 2. The V gene's germline CDR1 is ENHRY and CDR2 SYGVKD. CDR3 residues: CAISEGGGPNTGELFF. The CDR3, as DNA: TGTGCCATCAGTGAGGGCGGGGGGCCGAACACCGGGGAGCTGTTTTTT.

The chain is built from TRBV5-6 and TRBJ1-2; TRBD1 matches 8 bases. There are 14 residues in the CDR3. With 0 bases clipped from V and 6 bases from J, the junction kept 4 bases outside the gene matches. Germline lookup yields CDR1 SGHDT and CDR2 YYEEEE. CDR3 sequence (DNA): TGTGCCAGCAGCTTGGCCGACAGGGGAAATGGCTACACCTTC. This gives the protein CASSLADRGNGYTF.

This clone came up once. The chain links TRBV7-3 to TRBJ1-6, with 9 bases lining up with TRBD1. After removal of 3 bases from V and 10 bases from J, the junction contained 10 bases not matched to a gene. Germline V gene data show CDR1 as SGHTA and CDR2 as FQGTGA. The CDR3 spans 16 residues. The CDR3 DNA is TGTGCCAGCAGCTTTAATGAGGCGGGACAGGGATCACCCCTCCACTTT. This sequence encodes CASSFNEAGQGSPLHF.

This clone was seen just once. The CDR3 reads CASSQAPGGSPNNIQYF. Written as DNA, the CDR3 is TGTGCCAGCAGCCAAGCGCCAGGGGGCTCACCTAATAACATTCAGTACTTC. This chain uses TRBV4-2 with TRBJ2-4, with 8 positions matching TRBD1. V lost 1 base, J lost 7 bases, and 12 bases stayed unmatched. This CDR3 comprises 17 residues. CDR1 and CDR2 from the germline V gene are LGHNA and YNFKEQ.

This clone occurred a few times. This rearrangement joins TRBV18 to TRBJ2-1; TRBD2 aligns across 14 bases. The CDR3 contains 19 residues. J was trimmed by 0 bases and V by 6 bases; bases with no gene match: 10. CDR1 and CDR2 (germline): KGHSH, LQKENI. CDR3 in amino acids: CASSRGTSGGRSSYNEQFF. The CDR3 bases are TGTGCCAGCTCCCGCGGGACTAGCGGGGGCAGAAGCTCCTACAATGAGCAGTTCTTC.

This sequence joins TRBV18 and TRBJ2-3; 10 positions agree with TRBD1. With V trimmed by 3 bases and J by 4 bases, 4 bases remained unmatched. This CDR3 contains 15 residues. The germline gives CDR1 KGHSH, CDR2 LQKENI. CDR3 nucleotides: TGTGCCAGCTCACCTGGACAGGGGGTAGCAGATACGCAGTATTTT. Translation gives CASSPGQGVADTQYF.

This clone has a single count. The J gene is TRBJ1-2, the V gene TRBV5-1; 7 bases fit TRBD1. Germline loops: CDR1 SGHRS, CDR2 YFSETQ. V lost 4 bases to trimming and J lost 3 bases; unmatched junction nucleotides: 9. The CDR3 totals 15 residues. CDR3 protein: CASSPYSDRDYGYTF. The CDR3 DNA reads as TGCGCCAGCAGCCCTTACTCAGACAGGGACTATGGCTACACCTTC. The entire variable domain, with the rest obtained from reference TRBV5-1 and TRBJ1-2, is as follows: KAGVTQTPRYLIKTRGQQVTLSCSPISGHRSVSWYQQTPGQGLQFLFEYFSETQRNKGNFPGRFSGRQFSNSRSEMNVSTLELGDSALYLCASSPYSDRDYGYTFGSGTRLTVV.

V usage is TRBV24-1 and J usage is TRBJ2-3; 10 bases map to TRBD2. The CDR3 runs 19 residues. Germline V gene lookup returns CDR1 KGHDR and CDR2 SFDVKD. V lost 3 bases, J lost 0 bases, and 11 bases stayed unmatched. CDR3 loop: CATSDPTLAGAFSTDTQYF. The CDR3 DNA reads TGTGCCACCAGTGATCCTACCCTAGCGGGGGCTTTTAGCACAGATACGCAGTATTTT.

As for this clone: One end of the junction is discordant with germline, which a read error may explain. The chain links TRBV7-9 to TRBJ2-2; 10 bases agree with TRBD1. Germline V lookup: CDR1 SEHNR, CDR2 FQNEAQ (reference sequence). The CDR3 runs to 16 residues. CDR3 loop: CASSLGGQGNPGELFF. In DNA, the CDR3 is TGTGCCAGCAGCTTAGGGGGACAGGGGAACCCCGGGGAGCTGTTTTTT.

This clone was counted a single time. In DNA form, the CDR3 reads TGTGCCAGTACCGACATAGACTATGGCTACACCTTC. Translation gives CASTDIDYGYTF. The chain employs TRBV19 and TRBJ1-2; D is unresolved. The ends were cut back, 7 bases at V and 3 bases at J, with 9 bases in the middle. This CDR3 spans 12 amino acids. Germline V gene sequence: CDR1 LNHDA, CDR2 SQIVND (reference sequence). Together with reference TRBV19 and TRBJ1-2, the CDR3 gives the full variable domain: DGGITQSPKYLFRKEGQNVTLSCEQNLNHDAMYWYRQDPGQGLRLIYYSQIVNDFQKGDIAEGYSVSREKKESFPLTVTSAQKNPTAFYLCASTDIDYGYTFGSGTRLTVV.

The CDR3 reads CASRLQGGYGYTF. The CDR3 DNA reads as TGTGCCAGCAGACTACAGGGGGGGTATGGCTACACCTTC. This chain joins TRBV28 and TRBJ1-2, with 8 bases matching TRBD1. Germline CDR1 and CDR2: MDHEN and SYDVKM. The trim removed 6 bases at V and 5 bases at J, leaving 5 bases unmatched. The CDR3 totals 13 residues.